The clone carrying this T cell receptor beta chain was seen more than once but under ten times. The target antigen is unknown. Germline V gene sequence: CDR1 SGHVS, CDR2 FNYEAQ. V shed 4 bases and J 4 bases; nucleotides not matched to a gene: 12. The CDR3 is 17 residues long. The record originates from a study of OX40 agonist ivuxolimab in advanced cancers. Study as a whole: An agonistic human IgG2 monoclonal antibody against OX40 (CD134) was given. Cohort: approximately 83% men, mean age approximately 60, aged about 23 to 79. Patients got intravenous ivuxolimab at 0.01 to 10 mg/kg every 2 weeks.

TCRdb's copy holds only in-frame clones and misses some; the assay was immunoSEQ multiplex PCR. The repertoire consists of 100,000 or so clones, with around 86% occurring once and the leading ten covering over 0.3%. Findings and caveats of the study: In the expanded peripheral T cells, antigen specificity was never determined.

The specimen was CD4+ or CD8+ T cells sorted from blood, collected in a trial of the OX40 agonist ivuxolimab. V usage is TRBV7-6 and J usage is TRBJ2-3; 9 bases are a match to TRBD2. This receptor was identified in an adult with an advanced solid tumor such as melanoma, head and neck, liver or kidney cancer. The CDR3 DNA follows: TGTGCCAGCAGCTCCGGTTTGGGGCGGGGGGGTGCAGATACGCAGTATTTT. Its protein product is CASSSGLGRGGADTQYF.